These T cell receptor beta chains were read from a single sample in a study of blood T cells in healthy people across ages. TCRdb recomputed calls from the 5' RACE reads with MiXCR, one row per CDR3 protein. The sample holds some 1,500,000 distinct CDR3 sequences, approximately 43% seen once. The material sequenced was blood. Receptors originate from a woman between 18 and 29 years old in good health. The CDR3 runs from the conserved cysteine through the conserved F or W. The D gene is left open where the match is weak. Only some rows state a clone size, as once, few, many or a class for expanded clones.

j_call	v_call	clone_size	d_call	cdr3_nt	cdr3_aa
TRBJ1-2	TRBV27	.	.	TGTGCCAGCAGTTTATCCTGGACAGCTCGCCATGGGGACTATGGCTACACCTTC	CASSLSWTARHGDYGYTF
TRBJ2-7	TRBV9	.	TRBD1	TGTGCCAGCAGCGTGGAGGCCCAGGGGGCCGACGAGCAGTACTTC	CASSVEAQGADEQYF
TRBJ2-1	TRBV24-1	once	TRBD2	TGTGCCACCAGTGACCCTAGCGGGAGAATTCCAGAGACCCAGTTCTTC	CATSDPSGRIPETQFF
TRBJ1-1	TRBV21-1	.	.	TGTGCCATCTTCGAGCGGGAGAACACTGAAGCTTTCTTT	CAIFERENTEAFF
TRBJ2-1	TRBV4-1	few	TRBD2	TGCGCCAGCAGCCAAAAGTCGATCCGGGACCGAGCTAGCGGGCAGCAGTTCTTC	CASSQKSIRDRASGQQFF
TRBJ2-3	TRBV4-2	.	.	TGTGCCAGCAGCCAAGGAAGGGCCGAGGACGAGACAGATACGCAGTATTTT	CASSQGRAEDETDTQYF
TRBJ2-1	TRBV12-3/TRBV12-4	.	.	TGTGCCAGCAGTAGATCCCTAGGGCAAGAGACCCAGTTCTTC	CASSRSLGQETQFF
TRBJ2-7	TRBV27	.	TRBD2	TGTGCCAGCAGTTTAGGGATGGGACTAGCGGCCTACGAGCAGTACTTC	CASSLGMGLAAYEQYF
TRBJ2-1	TRBV7-2	many	.	TGTGCCAGCAGCTTAGGGATAGTAGCGGACAATGAGCAGTTCTTC	CASSLGIVADNEQFF
TRBJ1-4	TRBV29-1	.	.	TGCAGCGTCGGCACAGGGTTAACTAATGAAGAACTGTTTTTT	CSVGTGLTNEELFF
TRBJ1-1	TRBV4-1	.	.	TGCGCCAGCAGCCCCCAAGCGACTTATAAGAACACTGAAGCTTTCTTT	CASSPQATYKNTEAFF
TRBJ1-2	TRBV20-1	.	.	TGCAGTGCTAGTAGCCAAACCAATAACTATGGCTACACCTTC	CSASSQTNNYGYTF
TRBJ1-2	TRBV12-3/TRBV12-4	few	TRBD1	TGTGCCAGCAGCGCCGGGACAGGAACCGTCGGCTACACCTTC	CASSAGTGTVGYTF
TRBJ2-1	TRBV9	.	TRBD1	TGTGCCAGCAGCGTTACAGGGGATACCTACGATGAGCAGTTCTTC	CASSVTGDTYDEQFF
TRBJ2-7	TRBV7-2	.	.	TGTGCCAGCAGCCTTAGTTACACCAAACGCCAATACGAGCAGTACTTC	CASSLSYTKRQYEQYF
TRBJ2-3	TRBV5-4	few	.	TGTGCCAGCAGCTCACCACAACAGAGAGCCACAGATACGCAGTATTTT	CASSSPQQRATDTQYF
TRBJ1-2	TRBV4-1	.	TRBD1	TGCGCCAGCAGTCCAAGGGACAGTCCCGATGGCTACACCTTC	CASSPRDSPDGYTF
TRBJ2-3	TRBV6-1	.	TRBD2	TGTGCCAGCAGTGAAAGAGGAGGGAGGGCAGATACGCAGTATTTT	CASSERGGRADTQYF
TRBJ1-2	TRBV24-1	few	TRBD1	TGTGCCACCAGTGATTTGCCTCCCGGACAGGGGGTTATCGATGGCTACACCTTC	CATSDLPPGQGVIDGYTF
TRBJ2-3	TRBV20-1	few	TRBD2	TGCAGTGCTCCCGGAGGCGCTAGCGGGGGGGCGGGAGATACGCAGTATTTT	CSAPGGASGGAGDTQYF
TRBJ2-7	TRBV5-6	.	TRBD1	TGTGCCAGCAGCCTTTCTGCGGGACAGGGGGCTCTCGAGCAGTACTTC	CASSLSAGQGALEQYF
TRBJ2-4	TRBV30	once	.	TGTGCCTCGGGGCTATCCAAAAACATTCAGTACTTC	CASGLSKNIQYF
TRBJ2-5	TRBV28	.	.	TGTGCCAGCAGTTTCCCTCCGAGGGAAGAGGACAATGAGCAGTACTTC	CASSFPPREEDNEQYF
TRBJ1-2	TRBV10-3	.	TRBD1	TGTGCCAGCCAGGGGGGGAATAACTATGGCTACACCTTC	CASQGGNNYGYTF
TRBJ2-5	TRBV5-1	.	TRBD2	TGCGCCAGCAGCTTGGCAAGCGGGGGGGCTAATGAGCAGTACTTC	CASSLASGGANEQYF
TRBJ1-2	TRBV12-3/TRBV12-4	.	.	TGTGCCAGCAGTTTGGCGGACAGCTATAACTATGGCTACACCTTC	CASSLADSYNYGYTF
TRBJ1-4	TRBV7-2	.	TRBD1	TGTGCCAGCAGCTTAACCCCGGGACAGTCAACTAATGAAAAACTGTTTTTT	CASSLTPGQSTNEKLFF
TRBJ2-7	TRBV5-1	once	.	TGCGCCAGCAGCCCACTGACTAGACTCCATGAGCAGTACTTC	CASSPLTRLHEQYF
TRBJ2-5	TRBV7-9	.	TRBD1	TGTGCCAGCAGCCACGCAGAAGGGGGCAAGAATGAGCAGTACTTC	CASSHAEGGKNEQYF
TRBJ2-7	TRBV28	.	TRBD1	TGTGCCAGCAGTTTGTCCCCCGGACAGGTGAGCTACGAGCAGTACTTC	CASSLSPGQVSYEQYF
TRBJ2-1	TRBV9	.	.	TGTGCCAGCAGCGCCGCGGGGAGGACATACAATGAGCAGTTCTTC	CASSAAGRTYNEQFF
TRBJ1-1	TRBV7-9	once	TRBD1	TGTGCCAGCAGCCGTCCCGGGACAGGGGAGGACACTGAAGCTTTCTTT	CASSRPGTGEDTEAFF
TRBJ2-1	TRBV7-2	.	.	TGTGCCAGCAGCCCCTTAGGTCGAAGACAGAACAATGAGCAGTTCTTC	CASSPLGRRQNNEQFF
TRBJ2-3	TRBV24-1	few	.	TGTGCCACCAGTGATACGAGACAGGGCACAGATACGCAGTATTTT	CATSDTRQGTDTQYF
TRBJ2-3	TRBV4-3	.	TRBD2	TGCGCCAGCAGCCAAGGGCGAGGAGCGGGAGAAGATACGCAGTATTTT	CASSQGRGAGEDTQYF